Listed here are 29 T cell receptor beta chains from one sample, sequenced in a study of post-analysis software for immune sequencing data. Study observations and caveats: Five TRBV segments, including TRBV5-6, TRBV5-1 and TRBV20-1, were more frequent in patients than controls.

Their recognized antigens are unknown. Unique molecular identifiers were present in the TCR beta cDNA libraries. Via MiXCR, TCRdb re-called the PCR reads, giving one row per CDR3 protein. The sample includes roughly 800,000 distinct CDR3 sequences, roughly 50% of them seen just once. Material for sequencing was blood. These receptor sequences come from a girl between 5 and 17 years old with multiple sclerosis.

The chain combines TRBV29-1 with TRBJ2-7; D is possibly TRBD2 (6 bases). Trimming cost V 6 bases and J 3 bases, with 12 bases left between them. CDR1 is SQVTM, CDR2 ANQGSEA, per germline. This CDR3 contains 12 residues. The CDR3 loop reads CSVRDSLYEQYF. The DNA of the CDR3 is TGCAGCGTCAGGGACTCCCTCTACGAGCAGTACTTC.

This clonotype has more than one count but fewer than ten. The V and J genes are TRBV24-1 and TRBJ2-1, with a tentative D call TRBD1 (5 bases). The CDR3 sequence is 16 residues long. Germline V gives CDR1 KGHDR, CDR2 SFDVKD. Trimming took off 3 bases at V and 0 bases at J, with 11 bases between the two ends. The CDR3 DNA follows: TGTGCCACCAGTGATGACAGTTTGAGCTCCTACAATGAGCAGTTCTTC. This sequence encodes CATSDDSLSSYNEQFF.

This clonotype was detected once. The chain employs TRBV27 and TRBJ2-7, with TRBD2 as a possible D gene (5 bases). With 5 bases removed from V and 3 bases from J, the gap between germline ends came to 17 bases. The CDR3 length is 15 residues. Germline CDR1 MNHEY, CDR2 SMNVEV (reference sequence). CDR3 nucleotides: TGTGCCAGCAGTCCCTCCTCCCTAGCCAGCTACGAGCAGTACTTC. Its translation is CASSPSSLASYEQYF.

The rearrangement uses TRBV29-1 and TRBJ2-5; TRBD1 or TRBD2 may be the D gene (6 bases each). V was cut by 7 bases and J by 11 bases, with 14 bases left in between. This CDR3 spans 10 amino acids. CDR1 and CDR2 from the germline V gene are SQVTM and ANQGSEA. The CDR3 protein is CSGSGAEQYF. Written as DNA, the CDR3 is TGCAGCGGATCGGGGGCTGAGCAGTACTTC.

This chain joins TRBV9 and TRBJ2-7; D gene uncertain. The V gene's germline CDR1 is SGDLS and CDR2 YYNGEE. Trimming pared 0 bases from V and 1 base from J, leaving 11 bases between. The CDR3 has 15 residues. The DNA of the CDR3 is TGTGCCAGCAGCGTAGAAGGCAAAGGGTCCTACGAGCAGTACTTC. It is translated as CASSVEGKGSYEQYF.

The rearrangement links TRBV9 to TRBJ2-3; D is ambiguous. Trimming cost V 0 bases and J 6 bases, with 5 bases left between them. The CDR3 consists of 12 residues. Germline-derived CDR1 and CDR2 are SGDLS and YYNGEE. The CDR3 bases are TGTGCCAGCAGCGTAGTCCCGGATACGCAGTATTTT. The encoded protein is CASSVVPDTQYF. Filled out from reference TRBV9 and TRBJ2-3, the complete variable domain reads DSGVTQTPKHLITATGQRVTLRCSPRSGDLSVYWYQQSLDQGLQFLIQYYNGEERAKGNILERFSAQQFPDLHSELNLSSLELGDSALYFCASSVVPDTQYFGPGTRLTVL.

This chain uses TRBV6-1 with TRBJ1-1; D is perhaps TRBD1 (5 bases). Germline V lookup: CDR1 MNHNS, CDR2 SASEGT. This CDR3 contains 16 residues. V lost 1 base and J 1 base, leaving 13 bases between the germline ends. The CDR3 DNA follows: TGTGCCAGCAGTGAAGAGGGAGGGGCAGGGAACACTGAAGCTTTCTTT. This sequence encodes CASSEEGGAGNTEAFF.

The rearrangement links TRBV5-1 to TRBJ1-5; maybe TRBD1 (5 bases). CDR3 length equals 16 residues. The germline V gene encodes CDR1 SGHRS and CDR2 YFSETQ. The ends were cut back, 0 bases at V and 7 bases at J, with 17 bases in the middle. CDR3 in DNA: TGCGCCAGCAGCTTGGGACAGATGGACAAGATCCAGCCCCAGCATTTT. This sequence encodes CASSLGQMDKIQPQHF.

The table lists this clonotype with a count of one. The gene calls are TRBV6-4 and TRBJ1-4, with D uncertain. V lost 1 base and J 8 bases, leaving 8 bases between the germline ends. The CDR3 spans 13 residues. Germline V CDR1 and CDR2: MRHNA, SNTAGT. The chain's CDR3 is CASSDFFGEKLFF. The CDR3 coding sequence is TGTGCCAGCAGTGACTTCTTTGGGGAAAAACTGTTTTTT.

This clonotype was picked up a small number of times. The chain joins TRBV3-1 to TRBJ1-5; 8 nucleotides match TRBD1. The V gene end was trimmed by 5 bases and the J gene end by 2 bases; junction bases not matched to a gene: 8. Germline V gene sequence: CDR1 LGHDT, CDR2 YNNKEL (reference sequence). The CDR3 totals 16 residues. This CDR3 reads CASSSHGQGGNQPQHF. The DNA for the CDR3 is TGTGCCAGCAGCTCTCACGGACAGGGTGGCAATCAGCCCCAGCATTTT.

The chain recombines TRBV27 with TRBJ2-4; 11 positions agree with TRBD2. The better agreement between TRBJ2-5 and the DNA end casts doubt on the J call. The CDR3 runs 15 residues. CDR1 is MNHEY and CDR2 is SMNVEV in the germline V gene (reference sequence). As DNA, the CDR3 is TGTGCCAGCAGTTTGACTAGCGGGATGTGGGAGACCCAGTACTTC. It is translated as CASSLTSGMWETQYF.

The chain recombines TRBV30 with TRBJ2-1; D might be TRBD2 (5 bases). Deletions cut 4 bases from V and 6 bases from J, with 16 bases between. The CDR3 has 14 amino acids. The V gene's germline CDR1 is GTSNPN and CDR2 SVGIG (reference sequence). DNA of the CDR3: TGTGCCTGGACTGGAGCGGCACTCCCCAATGAGCAGTTCTTC. Its translation: CAWTGAALPNEQFF.

This chain joins TRBV20-1 and TRBJ2-1; 8 nucleotides align to TRBD2. The CDR3 covers 14 residues. Germline CDR1 is DFQATT and CDR2 is SNEGSKA (reference sequence). Trimming cost V 0 bases and J 10 bases; bases outside gene matches: 8. This chain's CDR3 is CSARDPPRLAEQFF. CDR3 sequence (DNA): TGCAGTGCTAGAGATCCCCCCAGACTAGCGGAGCAGTTCTTC.

The sample holds a few counts of this clonotype. The gene calls are TRBV20-1 and TRBJ2-1, with D possibly matching TRBD2 (5 bases). Germline V gene sequence: CDR1 DFQATT, CDR2 SNEGSKA (reference sequence). The V end was cut by 6 bases, the J end by 10 bases, with 13 bases between. This CDR3 has 11 amino acids. CDR3 loop: CSAPLREEQFF. CDR3 bases: TGCAGTGCCCCCCTCCGGGAAGAGCAGTTCTTC.

The chain has TRBV9 and TRBJ2-7; 12 nucleotides align to TRBD2. The J segment lost 3 bases and the V segment lost 4 bases, leaving 8 bases of the junction unmatched. The CDR3 length is 16 residues. Germline V gene lookup returns CDR1 SGDLS and CDR2 YYNGEE. This chain's CDR3 is CASSPLGLAGSYEQYF. In nucleotides, the CDR3 is TGTGCCAGCAGCCCCCTCGGACTAGCGGGGAGCTACGAGCAGTACTTC.

This chain uses TRBV20-1 with TRBJ2-1; D is uncertain. Germline V gene data show CDR1 as DFQATT and CDR2 as SNEGSKA (reference sequence). CDR3 size: 10 residues. The V and J ends lost 6 bases and 5 bases respectively, with 5 bases between them. In DNA, the CDR3 is TGCAGTGCCACTCACAATGAGCAGTTCTTC. Amino acid sequence: CSATHNEQFF.

This clonotype was seen only a few times. The rearrangement links TRBV7-8 to TRBJ2-1; no reliable D call. V lost 5 bases and J lost 4, with 18 bases in between. This CDR3 contains 16 residues. From germline, CDR1 is SGHVS and CDR2 FQNEAQ. The CDR3 sequence is CASSIDRPHKYNEQFF. The CDR3 DNA reads as TGTGCCAGCAGCATAGATAGGCCGCACAAATACAATGAGCAGTTCTTC.

This clonotype was detected only a few times. The chain employs TRBV20-1 and TRBJ1-2; 9 bases are shared with TRBD1. In germline, CDR1 is DFQATT, CDR2 SNEGSKA (reference sequence). CDR3 length: 14 amino acids. V trimming: 6 bases; J trimming: 4 bases; junction bases outside the gene matches: 9. CDR3 bases: TGCAGTGCGCGCACGACAGGGGGAAGCTATGGCTACACCTTC. This gives the protein CSARTTGGSYGYTF.

This clonotype was observed once. This chain joins TRBV19 and TRBJ1-5; 7 bases align to TRBD1. Germline V gene sequence: CDR1 LNHDA, CDR2 SQIVND (reference sequence). The CDR3 runs 15 residues. V was pared by 6 bases and J by 4 bases, with 9 bases of the junction left unmatched. The chain's CDR3 is CASSAWGQRNQPQHF. The CDR3 bases are TGTGCCAGTAGCGCCTGGGGACAGCGGAATCAGCCCCAGCATTTT.

The J gene is TRBJ1-2, the V gene TRBV29-1; TRBD1 is a possible D gene (5 bases). Germline CDR1 reads SQVTM; CDR2 reads ANQGSEA. Trimming shortened V by 0 bases and J by 8 bases, and 37 bases separated the two germline ends. CDR3 length: 21 residues. DNA for the CDR3: TGCAGCGTTGAAGATCTCCTTTTATTTAGGGGACGCAAGCTCAAGGGAAGGGGCTACACCTTC. Residues: CSVEDLLLFRGRKLKGRGYTF.

As regards this clonotype: The junction shows a germline mismatch at one end, possibly a read error. The CDR3: CATGRVGGTYEQYF. The DNA of the CDR3 is TGTGCCACCGGCAGAGTGGGCGGCACCTACGAGCAGTACTTC. This sequence joins TRBV15 and TRBJ2-4, with D unclear. The tail of the sequence fits TRBJ2-7 better, so the J call may be wrong. Per germline, CDR1 LNHNV and CDR2 YYDKDF (reference sequence). CDR3 length: 14 residues.

The CDR3: CATSDSPPKDNEQFF. The DNA for the CDR3 is TGTGCCACCAGTGATTCCCCACCTAAGGACAATGAGCAGTTCTTC. This rearrangement joins TRBV24-1 to TRBJ2-1, with D unclear. CDR1 and CDR2 (germline): KGHDR, SFDVKD. Trimming stripped 2 bases from V and 5 bases from J, with 12 bases between. CDR3 length equals 15 residues.

This clonotype was observed a handful of times. Its ends do not fully match the called genes, so a read error is possible. The chain recombines TRBV3-1 with TRBJ1-2; TRBD1 is a possible D gene (6 bases). The CDR3 is 14 amino acids. Germline V lookup: CDR1 LGHDT, CDR2 YNNKEL (reference sequence). CDR3 protein: CASSQGQINYGYTF. CDR3 DNA: TGCGCCAGCAGCCAAGGACAGATTAACTATGGCTACACCTTC.

The chain uses TRBV7-9 and TRBJ2-1, with D perhaps TRBD2 (6 bases). Trimming left V 2 bases short and J 5 bases short, with 16 bases between. Germline V CDR1 and CDR2: SEHNR, FQNEAQ (reference sequence). This CDR3 contains 16 residues. As DNA, the CDR3 is TGTGCCAGCAGCTTAATTCCCATAGCGGAAAACAATGAGCAGTTCTTC. This codes for CASSLIPIAENNEQFF.

The rearrangement joins TRBV20-1 to TRBJ2-5; TRBD2 matches 10 bases. Germline assignment: CDR1 DFQATT and CDR2 SNEGSKA (reference sequence). CDR3 length: 15 amino acids. After removal of 5 bases from V and 5 bases from J, the junction contained 11 bases not matched to a gene. This chain's CDR3 is CSAHAASGGSETQYF. CDR3 bases: TGCAGTGCTCATGCGGCTAGCGGGGGTTCGGAGACCCAGTACTTC.

The chain employs TRBV5-1 and TRBJ2-5; 7 bases line up with TRBD2. The DNA end is a closer match to TRBJ2-7, so the J assignment may be wrong. The germline CDR1 and CDR2 sequences are SGHRS and YFSETQ. This CDR3 comprises 13 residues. The CDR3 bases are TGCGCCAGCAGCTTGGCAGCGGGATTCGAGCAGTACTTC. It is translated as CASSLAAGFEQYF.

V and J are TRBV29-1 and TRBJ2-7; D not certain. V was cut by 2 bases and J by 4 bases, with 9 bases left in between. The CDR3 consists of 12 residues. Per the germline V gene, CDR1 is SQVTM and CDR2 is ANQGSEA. The chain's CDR3 is CSVESGLYEQYF. The CDR3 DNA follows: TGCAGCGTTGAAAGTGGCCTTTACGAGCAGTACTTC.

The rearrangement joins TRBV7-9 to TRBJ2-4, with D possibly matching TRBD1 (5 bases). The assigned J gene may be wrong: the sequence end matches TRBJ2-7 better. The CDR3 contains 12 residues. Per germline, CDR1 SEHNR and CDR2 FQNEAQ (reference sequence). CDR3 nucleotides: TGTGCTACGGCAGGGATCACCTACGAGCAGTACTTC. Its translation is CATAGITYEQYF.

This rearrangement joins TRBV5-1 to TRBJ2-5, with 9 bases aligning to TRBD2. This CDR3 has 15 amino acids. Germline V gene sequence: CDR1 SGHRS, CDR2 YFSETQ. The V segment lost 2 bases and the J segment 3 bases; nucleotides outside the gene matches: 5. In DNA form, the CDR3 reads TGCGCCAGCAGCTTCGGCGCGGGAGGGGAAGAGACCCAGTACTTC. The encoded protein is CASSFGAGGEETQYF.